The 10 T cell receptor beta chains reported below all come from one sample, sequenced in a study of blood T cell repertoires in COVID-19. Sequencing was performed with immunoSEQ multiplex PCR; in TCRdb, only in-frame clones are kept and a portion is missing. The profile shows around 100,000 clones, around nine tenths of them singletons. Sequencing input: peripheral blood. Receptors were obtained from a human donor in a cohort sampled during active COVID-19.

The chain employs TRBV5-1 and TRBJ2-2; 11 bases align to TRBD2. V shed 5 bases and J 1 base; nucleotides not matched to a gene: 1. Germline CDR1 and CDR2: SGHRS and YFSETQ. The CDR3 has 15 amino acids. The CDR3 spells CASRGTSGNTGELFF. The CDR3 region has the DNA TGCGCCAGCAGGGGGACTAGCGGGAACACCGGGGAGCTGTTTTTT. Using reference TRBV5-1 and TRBJ2-2 for the parts outside the CDR3, the full variable domain is KAGVTQTPRYLIKTRGQQVTLSCSPISGHRSVSWYQQTPGQGLQFLFEYFSETQRNKGNFPGRFSGRQFSNSRSEMNVSTLELGDSALYLCASRGTSGNTGELFFGEGSRLTVL.

This chain links TRBV27 with TRBJ1-1; D is uncertain. CDR3 length equals 15 residues. Germline assignment: CDR1 MNHEY and CDR2 SMNVEV (reference sequence). Trimming took 4 bases from V and 5 from J, leaving 17 bases between them. The chain's CDR3 is CASSSSATVVTEAFF. DNA for the CDR3: TGTGCCAGCAGTTCCAGCGCAACGGTGGTTACTGAAGCTTTCTTT.

This clone was counted a few times. This sequence joins TRBV30 and TRBJ1-1; no clear D. Trimming took 4 bases from V and 4 from J, leaving 13 bases between them. This CDR3 spans 13 amino acids. In germline, CDR1 is GTSNPN, CDR2 SVGIG (reference sequence). DNA of the CDR3: TGTGCCTGGAAGAACGGACTCTCCACTGAAGCTTTCTTT. Protein: CAWKNGLSTEAFF.

The chain uses TRBV7-7 and TRBJ2-5; 9 bases are shared with TRBD1. This CDR3 region has 15 residues. With V trimmed by 5 bases and J by 5 bases, 9 bases remained unmatched. The germline CDR1 and CDR2 sequences are SSHAT and FNYEAQ (reference sequence). CDR3 sequence reads: CASSPTGGLRETQYF. The DNA of the CDR3 is TGTGCCAGCAGCCCGACAGGGGGGTTAAGGGAGACCCAGTACTTC.

The gene calls are TRBV7-2 and TRBJ2-7; 7 bases align to TRBD1. The CDR3 is 13 amino acids. The germline gives CDR1 SGHTA, CDR2 FQGNSA. V lost 4 bases and J lost 6; bases outside the gene matches: 6. CDR3 nucleotide sequence: TGTGCCAGCAGCTCGACAGGGTCGGGCGAGCAGTACTTC. As protein: CASSSTGSGEQYF. Full variable domain (remainder filled in from reference TRBV7-2 and TRBJ2-7): GAGVSQSPSNKVTEKGKDVELRCDPISGHTALYWYRQSLGQGLEFLIYFQGNSAPDKSGLPSDRFSAERTGGSVSTLTIQRTQQEDSAVYLCASSSTGSGEQYFGPGTRLTVT.

This clone has ten or more counts. The chain uses TRBV5-6 and TRBJ1-5; D ambiguous. V was cut by 0 bases and J by 4 bases, with 14 bases left in between. The germline V gene encodes CDR1 SGHDT and CDR2 YYEEEE. This CDR3 has 16 residues. The CDR3 coding sequence is TGTGCCAGCAGCTTGGCCGGAGGTGGGGAGAATCAGCCCCAGCATTTT. This encodes CASSLAGGGENQPQHF.

The chain links TRBV28 to TRBJ2-7, with 9 bases that match TRBD1. V shed 2 bases and J 3 bases; nucleotides not matched to a gene: 8. There are 16 residues in the CDR3. The germline CDR1 and CDR2 sequences are MDHEN and SYDVKM. Written as DNA, the CDR3 is TGTGCCAGCAGTTTAAGGTGGGGGACAGGGAACTACGAGCAGTACTTC. This sequence encodes CASSLRWGTGNYEQYF.

The chain recombines TRBV20-1 with TRBJ2-5; possible D gene TRBD1, 6 bases. The CDR3 is 13 residues long. V was trimmed by 3 bases and J by 3 bases, leaving 11 bases between them. Germline V gene data show CDR1 as DFQATT and CDR2 as SNEGSKA (reference sequence). The CDR3 sequence is CSASSQGKETQYF. CDR3 bases: TGCAGTGCTAGTAGTCAGGGGAAAGAGACCCAGTACTTC.

This clone was counted a few times. This rearrangement joins TRBV7-9 to TRBJ2-1, with 10 bases that match TRBD1. CDR1 and CDR2 (germline): SEHNR, FQNEAQ (reference sequence). With V trimmed by 11 bases and J by 2 bases, 9 bases remained unmatched. This CDR3 has 15 residues. The DNA for the CDR3 is TGTGCCGGAGCTGGGGACAGGGGTCCCTACAATGAGCAGTTCTTC. It is translated as CAGAGDRGPYNEQFF.

This clone has a single count. This chain uses TRBV4-1 with TRBJ1-4, with 7 bases aligning to TRBD1. CDR3 length: 14 amino acids. Germline V gene data show CDR1 as MGHRA and CDR2 as YSYEKL. The V segment lost 1 base and the J segment 6 bases; nucleotides outside the gene matches: 2. CDR3 residues: CASSQGQGDEKLFF. CDR3 DNA sequence: TGCGCCAGCAGCCAAGGACAGGGAGATGAAAAACTGTTTTTT.